The clone carrying this T cell receptor beta chain was picked up many times. Time point meaning: newly diagnosed GD, antithyroid drugs for less than 3 months. PBMC-derived RNA was used for the TCR library. The data derive from a study of regulatory T cells in long-lasting Graves disease. Study information: Antithyroid drugs had been taken under 3 months by newly diagnosed Graves' patients.

Trimming removed 2 bases from V and 4 bases from J, with 13 bases in between. The CDR3 totals 14 residues. Germline V CDR1 and CDR2: SGHRS, YFSETQ. Arm-PCR of CDR3 regions with iRepertoire HTBI primers generated TCR beta libraries. TCRdb processed the multiplex PCR reads anew with MiXCR; each CDR3 protein has one entry. Here the sample spans around 480,000 distinct CDR3 sequences, about 17% being singletons. The same sample was also studied in work on T cells in Graves' hyperthyroidism and ophthalmopathy.

This TCR was recovered from a man between 35 and 55 years old with Graves disease. This material consisted of peripheral blood mononuclear cells (PBMCs), taken at new diagnosis, from a patient treated with antithyroid drugs. The genes are TRBV5-1 and TRBJ2-7; possibly TRBD2 for D (6 bases). DNA of the CDR3: TGCGCCAGCAGCTTCGGGCCTAGCGCATACGAGCAGTACTTC. Translation: CASSFGPSAYEQYF.